The 2 T cell receptor beta chains listed next were all sequenced from one sample in a study of early T cells in non-severe SARS-CoV-2 infection. TCRdb recomputed calls from the 5' RACE reads with MiXCR, one row per CDR3 protein. The profile shows just under 30,000 distinct CDR3 sequences, more than 5% of them singletons. Specimen: whole blood. These receptors came from an adult who was a healthcare worker with PCR-confirmed SARS-CoV-2 infection or an uninfected control (not recorded which).

This clonotype was counted at least ten times. The chain uses TRBV12-3 or TRBV12-4 and TRBJ1-3, with D uncertain. V gave up 1 base and J gave up 2 bases, with 6 bases separating them. CDR3 length: 14 residues. In DNA form, the CDR3 reads TGTGCCAGCAGTTTAGGTTTTCCTGGAAACACCATATATTTT. Residues: CASSLGFPGNTIYF.

Ten or more counts support this clonotype. This chain connects TRBV6-2 or TRBV6-3 to TRBJ2-2; no reliable D call. The CDR3 contains 13 residues. V dropped 6 bases and J dropped 1 base, with 6 bases sitting between them. Germline CDR1 MNHEY, CDR2 SVGEGT. CDR3 sequence (DNA): TGTGCCAGCAGAAGACAGAACACCGGGGAGCTGTTTTTT. Its protein product is CASRRQNTGELFF.